This TCR beta chain derives from a study of neurological immune-mediated disorders. Germline loops: CDR1 SGHVS, CDR2 FNYEAQ. J gave up 0 bases and V 1 base, and 7 bases lay outside the gene matches. The CDR3 extends over 19 amino acids. TCRdb itself ran the 5' RACE reads through MiXCR, one entry per CDR3 protein. The sample shows 30,000 to 50,000 distinct CDR3 sequences, around 7% of them seen only once. This clonotype showed up many times. Sample: CD4+ T cells from blood. The J gene is TRBJ2-1, the V gene TRBV7-6, with 12 bases identical to TRBD2. The source is a man aged 50-59 years in good health. In DNA form, the CDR3 reads TGTGCCAGCAGCTTAGGGCGAAAACTAGCGGGAGGCTCCTACAATGAGCAGTTCTTC. Its translation is CASSLGRKLAGGSYNEQFF.